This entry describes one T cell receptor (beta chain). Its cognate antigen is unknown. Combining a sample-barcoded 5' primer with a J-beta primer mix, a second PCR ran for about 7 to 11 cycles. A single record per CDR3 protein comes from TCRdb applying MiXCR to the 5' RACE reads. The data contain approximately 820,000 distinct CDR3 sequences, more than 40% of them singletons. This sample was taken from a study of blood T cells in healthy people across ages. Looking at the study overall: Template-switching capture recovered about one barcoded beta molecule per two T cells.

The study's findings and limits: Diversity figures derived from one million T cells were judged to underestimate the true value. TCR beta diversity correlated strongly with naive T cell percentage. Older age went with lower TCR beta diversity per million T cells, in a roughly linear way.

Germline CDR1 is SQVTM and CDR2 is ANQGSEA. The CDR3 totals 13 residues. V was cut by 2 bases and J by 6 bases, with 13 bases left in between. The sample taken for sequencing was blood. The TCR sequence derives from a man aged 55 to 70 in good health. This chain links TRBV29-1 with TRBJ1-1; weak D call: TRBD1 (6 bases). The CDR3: CSVEQGRYPEAFF. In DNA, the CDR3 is TGCAGCGTTGAACAGGGGCGTTATCCTGAAGCTTTCTTT.